The entry below gives a single T cell receptor beta chain sequence along with its context. The sample is drawn from a study of T cell responses to AZD1222 COVID-19 vaccine. Generated by immunoSEQ multiplex PCR, the TCRdb table keeps only in-frame clones and is missing some. The sample shows 140,000 or so clones, more than 75% of them seen only once. Germline lookup yields CDR1 SGHTA and CDR2 FQGNSA. V lost 0 bases to trimming and J lost 2 bases; unmatched junction nucleotides: 7. CDR3 size: 18 residues. The origin of this receptor is an adult who received the AZD1222 COVID-19 vaccine. V is TRBV7-2 and J is TRBJ2-3, with 11 bases fitting TRBD2. The sequencing used peripheral blood, collected 28 days after the second AZD1222 dose. The CDR3 is CASSLALIAGGITDTQYF. The CDR3 DNA reads as TGTGCCAGCAGCTTAGCATTGATAGCGGGAGGGATCACAGATACGCAGTATTTT.